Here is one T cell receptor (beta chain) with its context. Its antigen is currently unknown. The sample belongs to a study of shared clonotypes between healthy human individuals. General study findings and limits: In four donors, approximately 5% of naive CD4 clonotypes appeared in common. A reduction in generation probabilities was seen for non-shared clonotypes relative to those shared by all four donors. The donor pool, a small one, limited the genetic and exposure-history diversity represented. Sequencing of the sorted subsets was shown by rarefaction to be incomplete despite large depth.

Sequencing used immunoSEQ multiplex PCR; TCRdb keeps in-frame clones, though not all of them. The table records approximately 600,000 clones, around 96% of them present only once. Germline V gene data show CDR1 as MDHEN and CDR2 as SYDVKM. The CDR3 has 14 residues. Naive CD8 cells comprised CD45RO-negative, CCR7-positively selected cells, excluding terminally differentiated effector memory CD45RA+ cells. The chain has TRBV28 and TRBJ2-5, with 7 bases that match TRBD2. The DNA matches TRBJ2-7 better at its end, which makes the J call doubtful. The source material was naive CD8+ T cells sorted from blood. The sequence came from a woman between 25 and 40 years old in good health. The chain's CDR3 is CASSSSGSSYEQYF. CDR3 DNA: TGTGCCAGCAGTTCTAGCGGTAGCTCCTACGAGCAGTACTTC.